These 4 T cell receptor beta chains were all obtained from the same sample, sequenced in a study of shared clonotypes between healthy human individuals. Clones were read by immunoSEQ multiplex PCR, and TCRdb kept only the in-frame ones, dropping some. The repertoire has over a million clones, approximately 80% of them found once; the top ten carry approximately 0.52%. Sequenced: memory CD4+ T cells from PBMCs. The subset here: CD45RA-negative fraction. The receptors here all came from a man aged 18 to 35 in good health. Some clones in this sample may be carry-over from other donors' samples.

J is TRBJ2-3 and V is TRBV6-6; either TRBD1 or TRBD2 may supply D (5 bases each). V lost 2 bases, J lost 1 base, and 10 bases lay in between. CDR1 is MNHNY and CDR2 is SVGAGI in the germline V gene (reference sequence). This CDR3 contains 15 residues. The CDR3 nucleotides are TGTGCCAGCAGTTACGGTCTGGGGGGCACAGATACGCAGTATTTT. It translates to CASSYGLGGTDTQYF.

J is TRBJ1-5 and V is TRBV5-1; D might be TRBD1 (5 bases). The V end was cut by 4 bases, the J end by 7 bases, with 18 bases between. The germline V gene encodes CDR1 SGHRS and CDR2 YFSETQ. The CDR3 spans 15 residues. The CDR3 sequence is CASSPPKGVEQPQHF. In nucleotides, the CDR3 is TGCGCCAGCAGCCCCCCCAAAGGGGTGGAACAGCCCCAGCATTTT.

For the CDR3, the DNA is TGTGCCAGTAGTAACCAGGGGGCGCAGTACGAGCAGTACTTC. Amino acid sequence: CASSNQGAQYEQYF. V and J are TRBV19 and TRBJ2-7; TRBD1 matches at 8 bases. The CDR3 spans 14 residues. The V and J ends lost 4 bases and 4 bases, in that order; junction bases with no gene match: 6. The germline CDR1 and CDR2 sequences are LNHDA and SQIVND (reference sequence).

This clone was counted only a few times. The J gene is TRBJ2-3, the V gene TRBV7-9; D tentatively reads TRBD1 or TRBD2 (6 bases each). V gave up 1 base and J gave up 3 bases, with 14 bases separating them. The germline V gene encodes CDR1 SEHNR and CDR2 FQNEAQ (reference sequence). CDR3 length equals 16 residues. CDR3 loop: CASSLVGGGRTDTQYF. The CDR3 DNA is TGTGCCAGCAGCTTAGTCGGTGGGGGGCGAACAGATACGCAGTATTTT.